The 15 T cell receptor beta chains reported below all come from one sample, sequenced in a study of low-dose radiotherapy and immunotherapy resistance in tumors. Gene-specific TRAV and TRBV primers were used for first-strand cDNA, covering alpha and beta chains. For amplifying TCRs, the PCR ran for about 19 cycles with Phusion, which was used together with a constant-region primer and the adapter on the V primers. TCRdb recomputed calls from the reads with MiXCR, one row per CDR3 protein. Of 100,000 or so distinct CDR3 sequences in the sample, more than 20% are singletons; the top ten hold 4.1%. As for time point: after trial treatment. Treatment here: LDRT plus nivolumab, ipilimumab, low-dose cyclophosphamide and aspirin (RACIN trial). Specimen: PBMCs, collected after low-dose radiotherapy plus immunotherapy. The receptors originated from a male donor with prostate cancer.

This clonotype was seen at least ten times. The chain combines TRBV6-6 with TRBJ1-5; D not resolved. CDR1 and CDR2 (germline): MNHNY, SVGAGI (reference sequence). The ends were cut back, 0 bases at V and 4 bases at J, with 10 bases in the middle. The CDR3 runs to 15 residues. CDR3 in DNA: TGTGCCAGCAGTTACTCTCTGGGTCGGAATCAGCCCCAGCATTTT. Translation: CASSYSLGRNQPQHF.

This clonotype was recorded at least ten times. The chain employs TRBV20-1 and TRBJ2-5; unclear D gene. From germline, CDR1 is DFQATT and CDR2 SNEGSKA (reference sequence). The CDR3 extends over 12 amino acids. Trimming removed 6 bases at V and 2 bases at J, with 10 bases between. DNA for the CDR3: TGCAGTGCCACCGGACCACAAGAGACCCAGTACTTC. Amino acid sequence: CSATGPQETQYF.

This clonotype was recorded many times. J is TRBJ1-1 and V is TRBV5-1; 7 bases are a match to TRBD1. V was pared by 7 bases and J by 8 bases, with 11 bases of the junction left unmatched. The CDR3 totals 13 residues. From germline, CDR1 is SGHRS and CDR2 YFSETQ. The CDR3 loop reads CASQGVRGSEAFF. In DNA, the CDR3 is TGCGCCAGCCAGGGGGTACGAGGAAGCGAAGCTTTCTTT.

This clonotype came up many times. This chain links TRBV6-5 with TRBJ1-2, with D tentatively TRBD1 (5 bases). Germline CDR1 is MNHEY and CDR2 is SVGAGI. CDR3 length equals 14 residues. The V and J ends lost 6 bases and 4 bases respectively, with 15 bases between them. CDR3 sequence: CASSLTGGVYGYTF. CDR3 nucleotides: TGTGCCAGCAGCCTTACCGGGGGGGTCTATGGCTACACCTTC.

This clonotype was seen only a few times. Given a much more abundant clone one base away, this may be a read error. This chain joins TRBV29-1 and TRBJ1-2, with no clear D. The CDR3 length is 12 residues. The germline gives CDR1 SQVTM, CDR2 ANQGSEA. CDR3 in amino acids: CSVRETPYSYTF. The CDR3 region has the DNA TGCAGCGTGAGAGAAACCCCCTATAGCTACACCTTC.

As regards this clonotype: This likely stems from a read error, as it lies one base from a far larger clone. This sequence joins TRBV5-1 and TRBJ2-1; tentative D call: TRBD1 (6 bases). The CDR3 sequence is 14 residues long. Deletions cut 3 bases from V and 10 bases from J, with 17 bases between. Germline-derived CDR1 and CDR2 are SGHRS and YFSETQ. The CDR3 DNA follows: TGCGCCAGCAGCTCTACCCAGGGGACCTACGAGCAGTTCTTC. Residues: CASSSTQGTYEQFF.

This clonotype was found many times. CDR3 amino acids: CASSNTRTGELFF. In DNA, the CDR3 is TGTGCCAGCAGCAACACAAGAACCGGGGAGCTGTTTTTT. The chain links TRBV7-2 to TRBJ2-2; D ambiguous. The CDR3 covers 13 residues. The germline V gene encodes CDR1 SGHTA and CDR2 FQGNSA. The V end lost 5 bases, the J end lost 5 bases, and 9 bases lay between the germline ends.

This clonotype was found many times. The chain joins TRBV20-1 to TRBJ2-7; 7 bases align to TRBD1. Germline V gives CDR1 DFQATT, CDR2 SNEGSKA (reference sequence). The CDR3 loop spans 13 amino acids. The junction had 6 bases not matched to a gene; V was cut back by 6 bases and J by 1 base. CDR3 in amino acids: CSARPQGSYEQYF. The CDR3 DNA is TGCAGTGCACGCCCACAGGGGTCCTACGAGCAGTACTTC.

Concerning this clonotype: A far larger clone differs by one base, so this is likely a read error. The chain employs TRBV18 and TRBJ2-1; 11 nucleotides line up with TRBD1. V gave up 2 bases and J gave up 10 bases; unmatched junction bases: 13. The CDR3 has 17 amino acids. Germline-derived CDR1 and CDR2 are KGHSH and LQKENI. CDR3 DNA sequence: TGTGCCAGCTCACCAGTCGGACGGGGGACAGGGGGTTACGAGCAGTTCTTC. It yields the protein CASSPVGRGTGGYEQFF.

The chain carries TRBV14 and TRBJ2-7, with 7 bases matching TRBD1. CDR3 length: 14 residues. Germline lookup yields CDR1 SGHDN and CDR2 FVKESK. V shed 4 bases, J shed 6 bases, and the junction held 9 bases outside the gene matches. DNA of the CDR3: TGTGCCAGCAGCCCATTAACAGGGGTTCGCGAGCAGTACTTC. Translation gives CASSPLTGVREQYF.

This clonotype was counted ten times or more. This chain links TRBV20-1 with TRBJ2-3; possible D gene TRBD2, 7 bases. The germline gives CDR1 DFQATT, CDR2 SNEGSKA (reference sequence). The CDR3 has 16 residues. V dropped 5 bases and J dropped 0 bases, with 18 bases sitting between them. The CDR3 here is CSASRGAVSSTDTQYF. The CDR3 nucleotides are TGCAGTGCTTCCCGGGGGGCTGTGTCGAGCACAGATACGCAGTATTTT.

This clonotype occurred many times. The rearrangement uses TRBV5-1 and TRBJ1-2; no clear D gene. This CDR3 is 15 amino acids long. Germline lookup yields CDR1 SGHRS and CDR2 YFSETQ. Trimming took off 8 bases at V and 0 bases at J, with 17 bases between the two ends. CDR3 region: CASSTRVGANYGYTF. Written as DNA, the CDR3 is TGCGCCAGTTCTACGCGGGTCGGAGCTAACTATGGCTACACCTTC.

Ten or more counts support this clonotype. The chain joins TRBV6-8 to TRBJ1-2; TRBD1 matches 10 bases. V lost 1 base and J lost 6; bases outside the gene matches: 5. The CDR3 totals 15 residues. Looked up from germline, CDR1 is MNHGY and CDR2 is SAAAGT. CDR3: CASSYFDRGQDGYTF. CDR3 in DNA: TGTGCCAGCAGTTACTTCGACAGGGGGCAAGATGGCTACACCTTC.

This clonotype was picked up many times. This chain links TRBV3-1 with TRBJ2-3, with 8 bases that match TRBD2. The germline CDR1 and CDR2 sequences are LGHDT and YNNKEL (reference sequence). This CDR3 has 16 residues. The ends lost 0 bases at V and 5 bases at J; junction bases unmatched: 7. CDR3 protein: CASSQESGGLGDTQYF. DNA of the CDR3: TGTGCCAGCAGCCAAGAATCGGGGGGGCTTGGAGATACGCAGTATTTT.

This clonotype was counted ten times or more. The rearrangement uses TRBV29-1 and TRBJ1-1; D call uncertain. In germline, CDR1 is SQVTM, CDR2 ANQGSEA. V lost 4 bases and J lost 0, with 6 bases in between. The CDR3 runs to 12 residues. The CDR3 nucleotides are TGCAGCGTTGGTCAATTGAACACTGAAGCTTTCTTT. Its protein is CSVGQLNTEAFF.